A selection of T cell receptor beta chains follows, all from one sample in a study of a mutant IDH1 vaccine in newly diagnosed glioma. TCRdb keeps only in-frame clones here, not all; method: immunoSEQ multiplex PCR. This sample has over 45,000 clones, with 91% found just once. The sample in question was PBMCs, obtained from a glioma patient treated with radiotherapy, temozolomide or both. The receptors were gathered from a man aged 50-60 years with glioma. Both conserved end residues are part of each CDR3. A D gene is named only where the DNA matches it firmly. Clone size is given for some rows only: seen once, a few or many times, or a class if the clone is expanded.

J: TRBJ1-5
V: TRBV28
length: 14
D: TRBD1
size: -
CDR3: CASLEQGQGQPQHF
DNA: TGTGCCAGCCTAGAACAGGGACAGGGTCAGCCCCAGCATTTT

J: TRBJ1-2
V: TRBV7-8
length: 15
D: -
size: -
CDR3: CASSLVRVGRGGYTF
DNA: TGTGCCAGCAGCTTAGTCAGGGTTGGGCGAGGTGGCTACACCTTC

J: TRBJ2-5
V: TRBV2
length: 14
D: TRBD1
size: -
CDR3: CASYTQGAQETQYF
DNA: TGTGCCAGCTACACACAGGGGGCCCAAGAGACCCAGTACTTC

J: TRBJ2-3
V: TRBV5-1
length: 14
D: TRBD1
size: -
CDR3: CASSAQGIADTQYF
DNA: TGCGCCAGCAGCGCACAGGGGATCGCAGATACGCAGTATTTT

J: TRBJ2-7
V: TRBV11-2
length: 15
D: -
size: -
CDR3: CASSLGTRAHYEQYF
DNA: TGTGCCAGCAGCTTAGGAACTCGAGCCCACTACGAGCAGTACTTC

J: TRBJ2-2
V: TRBV11-3
length: 13
D: TRBD1
size: -
CDR3: CASRDRDTGELFF
DNA: TGTGCCAGTAGGGACAGAGACACCGGGGAGCTGTTTTTT

J: TRBJ2-5
V: TRBV9
length: 16
D: TRBD2
size: -
CDR3: CASSVASSGSGETQYF
DNA: TGTGCCAGCAGCGTAGCGAGTAGCGGGAGTGGAGAGACCCAGTACTTC

J: TRBJ1-5
V: TRBV29-1
length: 14
D: TRBD1
size: -
CDR3: CSVAPGQGNQPQHF
DNA: TGCAGCGTTGCCCCCGGACAGGGAAATCAGCCCCAGCATTTT

J: TRBJ2-5
V: TRBV5-1
length: 14
D: -
size: -
CDR3: CASSLATVEGAQYF
DNA: TGCGCCAGCAGCTTGGCGACGGTAGAAGGGGCCCAGTACTTC

J: TRBJ2-5
V: TRBV5-6
length: 15
D: -
size: -
CDR3: CASSLSGSHWETQYF
DNA: TGTGCCAGCAGCTTATCAGGGTCTCATTGGGAGACCCAGTACTTC

J: TRBJ1-5
V: TRBV25-1
length: 16
D: -
size: once
CDR3: CASSEGGGGSNQPQHF
DNA: TGTGCCAGCAGTGAAGGAGGAGGGGGAAGCAATCAGCCCCAGCATTTT

J: TRBJ2-5
V: TRBV5-1
length: 13
D: -
size: few
CDR3: CASSLGNRETQYF
DNA: TGCGCCAGCAGCTTGGGAAACCGAGAGACCCAGTACTTC

J: TRBJ1-6
V: TRBV5-5
length: 17
D: -
size: few
CDR3: CASSLYGGNTYNSPLHF
DNA: TGTGCCAGCAGCTTGTATGGGGGAAACACTTATAATTCACCCCTCCACTTT

J: TRBJ1-2
V: TRBV19
length: 16
D: TRBD1
size: -
CDR3: CASSADRERGAYGYTF
DNA: TGTGCCAGTAGCGCGGACAGGGAACGAGGGGCCTATGGCTACACCTTC

J: TRBJ2-5
V: TRBV19
length: 15
D: -
size: -
CDR3: CASSIGAGTQETQYF
DNA: TGTGCCAGTAGTATAGGGGCAGGAACCCAAGAGACCCAGTACTTC

J: TRBJ2-1
V: TRBV4-1
length: 15
D: -
size: -
CDR3: CASSQEIGSYNEQFF
DNA: TGCGCCAGCAGCCAAGAGATCGGCTCCTACAATGAGCAGTTCTTC

J: TRBJ2-7
V: TRBV13
length: 15
D: -
size: -
CDR3: CASSLLREGAYEQYF
DNA: TGTGCCAGCAGCTTACTCCGCGAAGGTGCGTACGAGCAGTACTTC

J: TRBJ1-2
V: TRBV2
length: 13
D: -
size: -
CDR3: CASSVARDYGYTF
DNA: TGTGCCAGCAGTGTGGCCCGTGACTATGGCTACACCTTC

J: TRBJ1-1
V: TRBV2
length: 14
D: -
size: -
CDR3: CASSVTDSGTEAFF
DNA: TGTGCCAGCAGTGTCACGGATTCTGGTACTGAAGCTTTCTTT

J: TRBJ2-1
V: TRBV19
length: 13
D: -
size: once
CDR3: CASSTLEYNEQFF
DNA: TGTGCCAGTAGTACTCTCGAGTACAATGAGCAGTTCTTC

J: TRBJ2-5
V: TRBV19
length: 14
D: TRBD1
size: -
CDR3: CASRRTGGGETQYF
DNA: TGTGCCAGTAGAAGGACAGGGGGAGGAGAGACCCAGTACTTC

J: TRBJ2-7
V: TRBV5-4
length: 17
D: -
size: -
CDR3: CASKASARVGIFDEQYF
DNA: TGTGCCAGCAAAGCCTCCGCGAGGGTGGGGATTTTTGACGAGCAGTACTTC

J: TRBJ1-2
V: TRBV9
length: 13
D: TRBD1
size: -
CDR3: CASSVDREIGYTF
DNA: TGTGCCAGCAGCGTGGACAGGGAGATTGGCTACACCTTC

J: TRBJ2-1
V: TRBV11-3
length: 15
D: -
size: -
CDR3: CASSGHRVLYNEQFF
DNA: TGTGCCAGCAGCGGCCACAGGGTCCTCTACAATGAGCAGTTCTTC

J: TRBJ2-3
V: TRBV9
length: 14
D: -
size: -
CDR3: CASSVGDRTDTQYF
DNA: TGTGCCAGCAGCGTGGGGGACCGCACAGATACGCAGTATTTT

J: TRBJ1-5
V: TRBV2
length: 14
D: -
size: -
CDR3: CASSERGRGQPQHF
DNA: TGTGCCAGCAGTGAAAGGGGGAGAGGTCAGCCCCAGCATTTT

J: TRBJ1-2
V: TRBV30
length: 14
D: TRBD1
size: -
CDR3: CAWSVGGRGAGYTF
DNA: TGTGCCTGGAGTGTAGGGGGCAGGGGGGCTGGCTACACCTTC

J: TRBJ2-7
V: TRBV5-8
length: 12
D: -
size: -
CDR3: CASSLNQAAQYF
DNA: TGTGCCAGCAGCTTGAACCAGGCCGCGCAGTACTTC

J: TRBJ1-4
V: TRBV11-2
length: 15
D: TRBD1
size: -
CDR3: CASSLVQGGNEKLFF
DNA: TGTGCCAGCAGCTTAGTTCAAGGGGGCAATGAAAAACTGTTTTTT